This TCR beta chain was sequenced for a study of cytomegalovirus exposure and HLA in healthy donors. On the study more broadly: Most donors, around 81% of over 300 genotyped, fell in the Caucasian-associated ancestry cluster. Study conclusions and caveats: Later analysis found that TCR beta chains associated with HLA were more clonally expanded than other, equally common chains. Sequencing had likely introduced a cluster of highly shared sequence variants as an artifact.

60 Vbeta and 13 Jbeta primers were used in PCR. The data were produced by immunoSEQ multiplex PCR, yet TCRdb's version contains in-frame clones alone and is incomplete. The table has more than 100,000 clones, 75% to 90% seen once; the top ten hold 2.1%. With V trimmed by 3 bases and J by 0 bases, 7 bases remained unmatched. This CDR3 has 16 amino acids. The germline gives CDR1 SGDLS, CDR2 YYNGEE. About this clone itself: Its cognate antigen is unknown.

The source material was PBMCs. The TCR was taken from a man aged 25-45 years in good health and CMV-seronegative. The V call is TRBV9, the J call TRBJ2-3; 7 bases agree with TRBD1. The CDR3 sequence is CASSAGTATSTDTQYF. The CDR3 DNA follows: TGTGCCAGCAGCGCCGGGACAGCCACTAGCACAGATACGCAGTATTTT. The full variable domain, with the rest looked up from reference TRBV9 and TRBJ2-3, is DSGVTQTPKHLITATGQRVTLRCSPRSGDLSVYWYQQSLDQGLQFLIQYYNGEERAKGNILERFSAQQFPDLHSELNLSSLELGDSALYFCASSAGTATSTDTQYFGPGTRLTVL.